The rows below give T cell receptor beta chains drawn from one sample of a study of T-cell memory formation after mild COVID-19. TCRdb fed the 5' RACE reads into MiXCR, producing one record per CDR3 protein. The data hold about 400,000 distinct CDR3 sequences, with 20% to 25% observed a single time. Sequenced sample: PBMCs or a T cell subset sorted from them (not recorded which). The receptor source for this set is an adult woman who had mild COVID-19 (a few samples of this study predate the infection). Cell type and time point are not known. CDR3s include the opening cysteine and the closing phenylalanine or tryptophan. Each record gives: D gene, J gene, clone size, V gene, CDR3 protein, CDR3 DNA. D genes are given only for firm matches. Not all rows give a size; the values are once, few, many and, for expanded clones, a class.

>NA|TRBJ2-3|NA|TRBV6-1
CASSLDLYTDTQYF
TGTGCCAGCAGCCTAGACTTGTACACAGATACGCAGTATTTT
>TRBD1|TRBJ2-1|few|TRBV11-3
CASSLNPGQGYNEQFF
TGTGCCAGCAGCTTAAACCCGGGACAGGGTTACAATGAGCAGTTCTTC
>TRBD2|TRBJ2-2|NA|TRBV6-5
CASNLLQRGNTGELFF
TGTGCCAGCAACCTACTCCAGCGGGGTAACACCGGGGAGCTGTTTTTT
>NA|TRBJ2-2|few|TRBV5-6
CASSLAQAGELFF
TGTGCCAGCAGCTTGGCCCAGGCCGGGGAGCTGTTTTTT
>NA|TRBJ2-5|once|TRBV5-1
CASSLVGLQETQYF
TGCGCCAGCAGCTTGGTGGGACTCCAAGAGACCCAGTACTTC
>NA|TRBJ2-3|NA|TRBV5-1
CASSLAFTDTQYF
TGCGCCAGCAGCTTAGCTTTCACAGATACGCAGTATTTT
>NA|TRBJ2-7|NA|TRBV7-9
CASSLGLPSWGVYEQYF
TGTGCCAGCAGCTTAGGCCTGCCTAGCTGGGGGGTCTACGAGCAGTACTTC
>NA|TRBJ1-5|few|TRBV12-3/TRBV12-4
CASSQGPDNQPQHF
TGTGCCAGCAGTCAAGGGCCTGACAATCAGCCCCAGCATTTT
>TRBD1|TRBJ2-1|NA|TRBV9
CASSPRTGPDTGEQFF
TGTGCCAGCAGCCCCCGGACAGGGCCCGACACCGGCGAGCAGTTCTTC
>NA|TRBJ1-6|NA|TRBV7-2
CASSFGPEGNSPLHF
TGTGCCAGCAGCTTCGGACCCGAGGGTAATTCACCCCTCCACTTT
>NA|TRBJ2-7|few|TRBV29-1
CACGAGYEQYF
TGCGCCTGTGGGGCCGGGTACGAGCAGTACTTC
>TRBD1|TRBJ1-5|NA|TRBV5-1
CASSTGQGGNQPQHF
TGCGCCAGCAGCACGGGACAGGGGGGGAATCAGCCCCAGCATTTT
>NA|TRBJ2-7|NA|TRBV18
CASSPDYDEQYF
TGTGCCAGCTCCCCGGACTACGACGAGCAGTACTTC
>NA|TRBJ2-2|few|TRBV7-9
CASSLGRPPAGELFF
TGTGCCAGCAGCCTAGGGAGGCCCCCGGCCGGGGAGCTGTTTTTT
>NA|TRBJ1-6|NA|TRBV7-9
CASSPDGRYNSPLHF
TGTGCCAGCAGCCCGGACGGCAGATATAATTCACCCCTCCACTTT
>TRBD2|TRBJ2-7|few|TRBV7-2
CASSRTSGQYEQYF
TGTGCCAGCAGTCGGACTAGCGGACAGTACGAGCAGTACTTC
>NA|TRBJ2-5|NA|TRBV6-5
CASSYGPAQETQYF
TGTGCCAGCAGTTACGGACCGGCTCAGGAGACCCAGTACTTC
>NA|TRBJ2-5|many|TRBV5-1
CASSLERYQETQYF
TGCGCCAGCAGCTTGGAACGATACCAAGAGACCCAGTACTTC
>TRBD1|TRBJ2-4|few|TRBV27
CASSPPPGGGGIQYF
TGTGCCAGCAGTCCCCCCCCAGGGGGCGGAGGCATTCAGTACTTC
>TRBD1|TRBJ2-1|few|TRBV5-1
CASSLATGAGEQFF
TGCGCCAGCAGCTTGGCCACAGGGGCTGGTGAGCAGTTCTTC
>NA|TRBJ2-5|NA|TRBV10-3
CAISESQAGETQYF
TGTGCCATCAGTGAGTCGCAGGCTGGGGAGACCCAGTACTTC
>NA|TRBJ2-3|many|TRBV3-1
CASSRGRLATASGQYF
TGTGCCAGCAGCCGAGGCCGTTTAGCGACCGCGTCGGGGCAGTATTTT
>TRBD1|TRBJ2-2|NA|TRBV7-9
CASRPDRFNTGELFF
TGTGCCAGCAGACCGGACAGGTTCAACACCGGGGAGCTGTTTTTT
>TRBD1|TRBJ2-7|NA|TRBV7-9
CASSLVGQGQEYQYF
TGTGCCAGCAGCTTAGTTGGCCAGGGACAGGAGTATCAGTACTTC
>TRBD1|TRBJ1-5|few|TRBV7-9
CASSLTGVSNQPQHF
TGTGCCAGCAGCTTGACAGGGGTTAGCAATCAGCCCCAGCATTTT
>NA|TRBJ1-6|few|TRBV3-1
CAASASGRSPLHF
TGTGCCGCATCGGCGAGCGGGCGATCACCCCTCCACTTT
>NA|TRBJ2-5|NA|TRBV20-1
CSARKETQYF
TGCAGTGCTAGGAAGGAGACCCAGTACTTC
>NA|TRBJ2-7|NA|TRBV12-3/TRBV12-4
CASSLPRGAGYEQYF
TGTGCCAGCAGTTTACCCCGGGGGGCAGGTTACGAGCAGTACTTC
>TRBD2|TRBJ2-1|NA|TRBV5-6
CASSLPGLAGNNEQFF
TGTGCCAGCAGCTTGCCAGGACTAGCGGGGAACAATGAGCAGTTCTTC
>NA|TRBJ2-7|few|TRBV20-1
CSARDQARQGSYEQYF
TGCAGTGCTAGAGATCAAGCCAGGCAGGGCTCCTACGAGCAGTACTTC
>NA|TRBJ2-7|NA|TRBV12-3/TRBV12-4
CASTIGFYEQYF
TGTGCCAGCACCATTGGGTTCTACGAGCAGTACTTC
>NA|TRBJ1-2|NA|TRBV7-2
CASSSDSSDYGYTF
TGTGCCAGCAGCTCCGACAGTTCTGACTATGGCTACACCTTC
>TRBD2|TRBJ2-7|NA|TRBV11-3
CASSLTLAGYEQYF
TGTGCCAGCAGCTTAACCCTAGCGGGCTACGAGCAGTACTTC
>TRBD1|TRBJ1-6|NA|TRBV6-5
CASTSPGQGNSPLHF
TGTGCCAGCACCTCCCCGGGACAGGGTAATTCACCCCTCCACTTT
>NA|TRBJ2-2|NA|TRBV5-1
CASSLGVEDTGELFF
TGCGCCAGCAGCTTAGGGGTCGAGGACACCGGGGAGCTGTTTTTT
>NA|TRBJ1-4|few|TRBV3-1
CASSQDPGEGEKLFF
TGTGCCAGCAGCCAAGATCCCGGGGAGGGAGAAAAACTGTTTTTT
>NA|TRBJ2-1|NA|TRBV11-2
CASSLGTRLTHEQFF
TGTGCCAGCAGCTTAGGTACTAGGTTAACACACGAGCAGTTCTTC
>NA|TRBJ2-1|few|TRBV5-1
CASSTTRRGLHYNEQFF
TGCGCCAGCAGCACTACTAGGCGAGGGCTTCATTACAATGAGCAGTTCTTC
>NA|TRBJ2-3|once|TRBV6-1
CASSEAPGTDTQYF
TGTGCCAGCAGTGAAGCGCCCGGCACAGATACGCAGTATTTT
>NA|TRBJ2-7|NA|TRBV12-3/TRBV12-4
CASDYEQYF
TGTGCCAGCGACTACGAGCAGTACTTC
>NA|TRBJ2-7|NA|TRBV11-1
CASSFVKQGFSSYEQYF
TGTGCCAGCAGCTTCGTTAAACAGGGATTTAGCTCCTACGAGCAGTACTTC
>TRBD1|TRBJ2-2|NA|TRBV5-1
CASSLRTGRNTGELFF
TGCGCCAGCAGCTTGAGGACAGGGAGGAACACCGGGGAGCTGTTTTTT
>TRBD2|TRBJ2-2|NA|TRBV9
CASSVAGGGAGELFF
TGTGCCAGCAGCGTAGCGGGAGGCGGCGCCGGGGAGCTGTTTTTT